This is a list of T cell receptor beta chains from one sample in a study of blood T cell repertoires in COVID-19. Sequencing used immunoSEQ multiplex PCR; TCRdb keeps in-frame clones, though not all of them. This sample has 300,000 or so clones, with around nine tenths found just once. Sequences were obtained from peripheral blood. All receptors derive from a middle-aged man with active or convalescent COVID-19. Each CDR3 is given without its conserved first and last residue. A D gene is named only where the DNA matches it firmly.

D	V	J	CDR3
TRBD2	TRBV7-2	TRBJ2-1	ASSLGLAGWNEQF
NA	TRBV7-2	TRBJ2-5	ASSSLRGGETQY
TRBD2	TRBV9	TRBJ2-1	ASSSSGGVSYNEQF
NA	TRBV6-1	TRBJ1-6	ASSEVAPGDSPLH
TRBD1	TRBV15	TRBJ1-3	ATSSWGTATSGNTIY
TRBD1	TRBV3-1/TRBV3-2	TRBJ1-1	ASLRNTGTGVMNTEAF
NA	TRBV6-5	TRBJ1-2	ASSTTAFYGYT
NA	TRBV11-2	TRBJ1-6	ASSPIPAYNSPLH
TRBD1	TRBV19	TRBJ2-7	ASSPQRGHYEQY
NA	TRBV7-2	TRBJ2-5	ASSSRYETQY
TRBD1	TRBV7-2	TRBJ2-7	ASSSGQGSVYEQY
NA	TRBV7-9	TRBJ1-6	ASSLGTGSSPLH
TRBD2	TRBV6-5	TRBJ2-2	ASSYQGLAGSGELF
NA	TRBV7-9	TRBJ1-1	ASSPWGRKAF
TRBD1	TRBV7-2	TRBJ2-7	ASSSEQGSEQY
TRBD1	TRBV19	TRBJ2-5	ASRTGGETQY
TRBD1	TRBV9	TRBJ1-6	ARADRGRPPRTPLH
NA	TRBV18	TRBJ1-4	ASSPWEGVEKLF
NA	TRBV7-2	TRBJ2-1	ASSLFGGLTKNEQF
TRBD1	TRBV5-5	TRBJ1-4	ASTFGAGAGGNEKLF
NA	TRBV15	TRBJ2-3	ATSNRGSTQY
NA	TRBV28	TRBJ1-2	ASSSSVNGYT
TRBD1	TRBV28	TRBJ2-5	ASSLPQGASGTQY
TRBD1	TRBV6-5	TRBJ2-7	ASSPRTGVRYEQY
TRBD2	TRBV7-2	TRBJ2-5	ASSSAPGTSGMQETQY
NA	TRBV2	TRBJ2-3	ASSERTDTQY
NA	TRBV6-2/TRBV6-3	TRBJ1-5	ASSYPPRQGRHQPQH
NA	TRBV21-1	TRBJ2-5	ASSKARQAETQY
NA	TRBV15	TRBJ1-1	ATSRDPGGNEAF
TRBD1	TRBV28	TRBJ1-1	ASSPPGQGTEAF
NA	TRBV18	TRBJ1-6	ASSQRTVFNSPLH
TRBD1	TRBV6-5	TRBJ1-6	ASSYRQGVFNSPLH
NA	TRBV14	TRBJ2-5	ASSPQETQY
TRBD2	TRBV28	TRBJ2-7	ASSWGLAGQY
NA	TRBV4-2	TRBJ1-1	ASSKGGYQGTEAF
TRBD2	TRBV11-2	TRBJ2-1	ASRRLAGGGEQF
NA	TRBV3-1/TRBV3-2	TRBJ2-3	ASSQALGGLTDTQY
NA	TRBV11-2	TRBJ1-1	ASSRMNTEAF
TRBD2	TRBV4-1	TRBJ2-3	ASSQDAWGKRGPGDTQY
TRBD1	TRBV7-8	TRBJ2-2	ASSKRTGSGELF
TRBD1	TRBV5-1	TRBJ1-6	ASSFSFGQAKSSPLH
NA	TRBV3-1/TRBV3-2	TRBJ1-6	ASSQDSLH
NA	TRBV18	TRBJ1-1	ASSPPSARADTEAF
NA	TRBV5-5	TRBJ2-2	ASSLQANTGELF
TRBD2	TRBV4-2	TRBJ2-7	ASSQVTAGGPYEQY
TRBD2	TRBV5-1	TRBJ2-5	ASSPGLAGEETQY
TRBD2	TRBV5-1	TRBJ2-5	ASTPGLAGHLYGTQY
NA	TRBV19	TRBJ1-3	ASSIDSSGNTIY
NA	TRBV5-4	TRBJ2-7	ASSLAAGGYYEQY